This T cell receptor (beta chain) originates from a study of T cell changes during pregnancy in multiple sclerosis. This table comes from immunoSEQ multiplex PCR, and its TCRdb copy is limited to in-frame clones, with some not included. The data contain over 35,000 clones, about 94% of them singletons. The CDR3 is 15 amino acids. Trimming left V 5 bases short and J 3 bases short, with 15 bases between. The germline gives CDR1 SGHTA, CDR2 FQGTGA. The rearrangement joins TRBV7-3 to TRBJ2-3; D perhaps matches TRBD2 (7 bases). This clonotype was obtained from a female donor with multiple sclerosis, enrolled in a pregnancy study. The input for sequencing was CD4+ T cells from peripheral blood mononuclear cells, taken in the second trimester of pregnancy. CDR3 bases: TGTGCCAGCAGCCGTAGAGGGGGGGAGACAGATACGCAGTATTTT. This translates into CASSRRGGETDTQYF.